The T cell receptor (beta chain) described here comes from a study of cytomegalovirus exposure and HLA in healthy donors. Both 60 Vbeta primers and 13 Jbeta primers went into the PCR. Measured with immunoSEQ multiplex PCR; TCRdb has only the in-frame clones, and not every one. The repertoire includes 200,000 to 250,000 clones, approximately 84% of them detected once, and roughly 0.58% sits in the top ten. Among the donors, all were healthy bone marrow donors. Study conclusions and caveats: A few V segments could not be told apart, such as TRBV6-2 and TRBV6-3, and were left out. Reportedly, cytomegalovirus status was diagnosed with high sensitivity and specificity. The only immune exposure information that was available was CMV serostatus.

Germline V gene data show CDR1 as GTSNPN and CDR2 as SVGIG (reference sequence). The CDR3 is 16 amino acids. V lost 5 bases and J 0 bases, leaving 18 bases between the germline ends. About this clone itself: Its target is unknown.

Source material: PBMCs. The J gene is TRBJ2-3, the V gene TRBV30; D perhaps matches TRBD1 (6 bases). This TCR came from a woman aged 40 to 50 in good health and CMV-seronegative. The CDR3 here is CAWGRQVTTSTDTQYF. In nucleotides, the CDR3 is TGTGCCTGGGGGCGACAGGTAACTACTAGCACAGATACGCAGTATTTT. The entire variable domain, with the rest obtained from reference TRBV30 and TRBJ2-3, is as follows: SQTIHQWPATLVQPVGSPLSLECTVEGTSNPNLYWYRQAAGRGLQLLFYSVGIGQISSEVPQNLSASRPQDRQFILSSKKLLLSDSGFYLCAWGRQVTTSTDTQYFGPGTRLTVL.